One TCR beta chain is described in this entry. Trimming stripped 5 bases from V and 0 bases from J, with 7 bases between. Germline loops: CDR1 SGHAT, CDR2 FQNNGV. The CDR3 runs to 14 residues. Repertoires were generated with immunoSEQ multiplex PCR, while TCRdb's copy carries only in-frame clones and drops some. The sample has 110,000 to 150,000 clones, 70% to 90% seen once. These data originate in a study of T cell responses to AZD1222 COVID-19 vaccine. Material: peripheral blood, obtained on day 0 of AZD1222 vaccination. The source of this sequence is an adult in good health. The rearrangement joins TRBV11-2 to TRBJ2-2; D gene unclear. CDR3 residues: CASSPTANTGELFF. The CDR3 bases are TGTGCCAGCAGCCCCACGGCGAACACCGGGGAGCTGTTTTTT.